This passage covers 32 T cell receptor beta chains from one sample sequenced in a study of blood T cells in healthy people across ages. The second PCR ran 7 to 11 cycles with a sample-barcoded 5' primer and J-beta primers. In TCRdb, the 5' RACE reads were re-called with MiXCR into one record per CDR3 protein. The sample includes 1.5 million to 2 million distinct CDR3 sequences, about 28% seen only once; the top ten take over 7%. Sample: blood. Every receptor here comes from a woman in her twenties or thirties in good health.

The rearrangement joins TRBV12-3 or TRBV12-4 to TRBJ2-3; 9 bases align to TRBD2. CDR3 length: 16 residues. Germline trimming cut 5 bases from V and 2 bases from J; bases unmatched to any gene: 8. The CDR3 region is CASSQGTSRTTDTQYF. The CDR3 DNA reads as TGTGCCAGCAGTCAGGGGACTAGCAGAACCACAGATACGCAGTATTTT.

CDR3 region: CASSEAPWTQETQYF. The CDR3 nucleotides are TGTGCCAGCAGTGAAGCGCCGTGGACACAAGAGACCCAGTACTTC. This chain uses TRBV6-1 with TRBJ2-5; TRBD1 is a possible D gene (5 bases). The CDR3 extends over 15 amino acids. V lost 0 bases and J lost 2, with 10 bases in between. Germline V gives CDR1 MNHNS, CDR2 SASEGT.

This clonotype was counted only a few times. Its ends do not fully match the called genes, so a read error is possible. This rearrangement joins TRBV20-1 to TRBJ2-1, with D possibly TRBD2 on 7 matching bases. Germline values: CDR1 DFQATT, CDR2 SNEGSKA (reference sequence). This CDR3 contains 14 residues. CDR3 nucleotide sequence: TGTAGTGCTCCTTCGGGGGGCCTGATCGATGAGCAGTTCTTC. Translation: CSAPSGGLIDEQFF.

This clonotype came up a few times. The chain joins TRBV2 to TRBJ2-1; D not resolved. V was clipped by 1 base and J by 7 bases, with 14 bases between them. Germline CDR1 and CDR2: SNHLY and FYNNEI. The length of the CDR3 is 15 residues. CDR3 region: CASSEERPLGNEQFF. CDR3 bases: TGTGCCAGCAGTGAAGAACGACCCCTAGGGAATGAGCAGTTCTTC.

This clonotype has just a few counts. V is TRBV5-1 and J is TRBJ1-1; 9 bases align to TRBD1. V was pared by 4 bases and J by 5 bases, with 9 bases of the junction left unmatched. The germline CDR1 and CDR2 sequences are SGHRS and YFSETQ. This CDR3 contains 15 residues. CDR3 nucleotide sequence: TGCGCCAGCAGCCCCGGGACAGGGTCGCGGACTGAAGCTTTCTTT. Translated, it gives CASSPGTGSRTEAFF. The complete variable domain, with remaining parts taken from reference TRBV5-1 and TRBJ1-1, reads KAGVTQTPRYLIKTRGQQVTLSCSPISGHRSVSWYQQTPGQGLQFLFEYFSETQRNKGNFPGRFSGRQFSNSRSEMNVSTLELGDSALYLCASSPGTGSRTEAFFGQGTRLTVV.

The rearrangement joins TRBV11-2 to TRBJ1-1; D is unresolved. In germline, CDR1 is SGHAT, CDR2 FQNNGV. The CDR3 loop spans 13 amino acids. V lost 5 bases and J lost 5, with 12 bases in between. CDR3 loop: CASSRRTRTEAFF. In nucleotides, the CDR3 is TGTGCCAGCAGCCGTAGGACGAGGACTGAAGCTTTCTTT.

In its sample, this clonotype was seen once. The genes are TRBV2 and TRBJ1-2; possible D gene TRBD1, 5 bases. This CDR3 contains 13 residues. Trimming stripped 2 bases from V and 4 bases from J, with 8 bases between. Germline V gene sequence: CDR1 SNHLY, CDR2 FYNNEI. The CDR3 region is CASSERRAYGYTF. The CDR3 region has the DNA TGTGCCAGCAGTGAACGCAGGGCCTATGGCTACACCTTC. The whole variable domain, remainder taken from reference TRBV2 and TRBJ1-2, is EPEVTQTPSHQVTQMGQEVILRCVPISNHLYFYWYRQILGQKVEFLVSFYNNEISEKSEIFDDQFSVERPDGSNFTLKIRSTKLEDSAMYFCASSERRAYGYTFGSGTRLTVV.

This chain joins TRBV6-2 or TRBV6-3 and TRBJ2-5; 7 bases line up with TRBD2. Germline V CDR1 and CDR2: MNHEY, SVGEGT. The CDR3 covers 16 residues. Losses at the gene ends were 3 bases for V and 5 bases for J; bases not matched to a gene: 12. This CDR3 is CASSYEQVGGLETQYF. CDR3 sequence (DNA): TGTGCCAGCAGTTATGAACAGGTCGGGGGGTTGGAGACCCAGTACTTC.

This chain connects TRBV6-5 to TRBJ1-1; 8 bases are a match to TRBD1. This CDR3 contains 16 residues. Per germline, CDR1 MNHEY and CDR2 SVGAGI. V lost 6 bases and J lost 6; bases outside the gene matches: 15. In DNA form, the CDR3 reads TGTGCCAGCAGACCTTGGACAGGGAGCCATTACGCTGAAGCTTTCTTT. Translated, it gives CASRPWTGSHYAEAFF.

The chain couples TRBV5-1 to TRBJ2-3; possibly TRBD1 for D (5 bases). The V gene's germline CDR1 is SGHRS and CDR2 YFSETQ. With 4 bases removed from V and 6 bases from J, the gap between germline ends came to 27 bases. The CDR3 is 18 amino acids. As DNA, the CDR3 is TGCGCCAGCAGCCACACCAGGGCTGGGCCCCGCACGGCTGATACGCAGTATTTT. It translates to CASSHTRAGPRTADTQYF. Together with reference TRBV5-1 and TRBJ2-3, the CDR3 gives the full variable domain: KAGVTQTPRYLIKTRGQQVTLSCSPISGHRSVSWYQQTPGQGLQFLFEYFSETQRNKGNFPGRFSGRQFSNSRSEMNVSTLELGDSALYLCASSHTRAGPRTADTQYFGPGTRLTVL.

CDR3 sequence reads: CASSLKGGVYQETQYF. In nucleotides, the CDR3 is TGTGCCAGCAGCTTGAAGGGGGGGGTGTACCAAGAGACCCAGTACTTC. This sequence joins TRBV7-9 and TRBJ2-5; D may be TRBD2 (7 bases). Germline assignment: CDR1 SEHNR and CDR2 FQNEAQ (reference sequence). The V gene lost 3 bases and the J gene lost 0 bases, with 14 bases spanning the gap. This CDR3 spans 16 amino acids.

The J gene is TRBJ1-5, the V gene TRBV27, with 7 bases that match TRBD1. The germline V gene encodes CDR1 MNHEY and CDR2 SMNVEV (reference sequence). The CDR3 consists of 17 residues. V was clipped by 8 bases and J by 0 bases; unmatched bases: 13. CDR3 amino acids: CASSGGGTGDSNQPQHF. CDR3 sequence (DNA): TGTGCCAGCTCCGGGGGCGGTACAGGGGATAGCAATCAGCCCCAGCATTTT.

This clonotype turned up a few times. The V gene is TRBV18, the J gene TRBJ2-7, with D possibly TRBD2 on 6 matching bases. Trimming left V 2 bases short and J 4 bases short, with 15 bases between. Germline lookup yields CDR1 KGHSH and CDR2 LQKENI. The CDR3 is 15 amino acids. The CDR3 protein is CASSPDGSKMYEQYF. In DNA, the CDR3 is TGTGCCAGCTCACCAGACGGGAGTAAAATGTACGAGCAGTACTTC.

The chain is built from TRBV5-1 and TRBJ2-1; maybe TRBD2 (7 bases). V was trimmed by 0 bases and J by 7 bases, leaving 17 bases between them. The V gene's germline CDR1 is SGHRS and CDR2 YFSETQ. The CDR3 has 16 amino acids. Written as DNA, the CDR3 is TGCGCCAGCAGCTTGGACCCGGGGGGCACCCGGAATGAGCAGTTCTTC. Its protein is CASSLDPGGTRNEQFF.

The chain employs TRBV20-1 and TRBJ2-3; TRBD2 is a possible D gene (5 bases). The germline V and J ends were trimmed by 5 bases and 2 bases, with 14 bases remaining between them. CDR3 size: 14 residues. CDR1 is DFQATT and CDR2 is SNEGSKA in the germline V gene (reference sequence). In DNA form, the CDR3 reads TGCAGTGCTCGAGGGCCCCCCCCCACAGATACGCAGTATTTT. Its translation: CSARGPPPTDTQYF.

The chain is built from TRBV7-9 and TRBJ2-4; a possible D gene is TRBD1 (5 bases). Germline V lookup: CDR1 SEHNR, CDR2 FQNEAQ (reference sequence). The V end was cut by 1 base, the J end by 13 bases, with 17 bases between. The CDR3 is 14 residues long. Written as DNA, the CDR3 is TGTGCCAGCAGCTTAGGGGGCACCCTTACCAAGCAGTACTTC. Translating gives CASSLGGTLTKQYF.

A few counts support this clonotype. The CDR3 DNA reads as TGTGCCAGCAGAAAGGACAGGGACAATGAGCAGTTCTTC. Its translation is CASRKDRDNEQFF. This rearrangement joins TRBV12-3 or TRBV12-4 to TRBJ2-1, with TRBD1 matching over 8 bases. Trimming cost V 6 bases and J 5 bases; bases outside gene matches: 3. There are 13 residues in the CDR3.

This clonotype was counted between two and nine times. The chain couples TRBV7-8 to TRBJ2-1, with a weak D call TRBD1 (5 bases). CDR1 and CDR2 from the germline V gene are SGHVS and FQNEAQ. CDR3 length equals 17 residues. Trimming shortened V by 0 bases and J by 2 bases, and 14 bases separated the two germline ends. CDR3 in DNA: TGTGCCAGCAGCTTAGCGCTGGCAGGGCCAGCCTACAATGAGCAGTTCTTC. Protein product: CASSLALAGPAYNEQFF. The whole variable domain, remainder taken from reference TRBV7-8 and TRBJ2-1, is GAGVSQSPRYKVAKRGQDVALRCDPISGHVSLFWYQQALGQGPEFLTYFQNEAQLDKSGLPSDRFFAERPEGSVSTLKIQRTQQEDSAVYLCASSLALAGPAYNEQFFGPGTRLTVL.

This clonotype occurred many times. The rearrangement links TRBV24-1 to TRBJ2-1; TRBD1 matches 9 bases. V lost 7 bases to trimming and J lost 6 bases; unmatched junction nucleotides: 12. CDR1 and CDR2 from the germline V gene are KGHDR and SFDVKD. The CDR3 spans 16 residues. CDR3 in amino acids: CATSKAGTGNSNEQFF. The CDR3 bases are TGTGCCACCAGCAAAGCCGGGACAGGGAACTCCAATGAGCAGTTCTTC.

The table lists this clonotype with a count of one. An end of the junction does not agree with germline; a read error may underlie this. J is TRBJ2-1 and V is TRBV20-1; 11 bases map to TRBD1. Germline CDR1 reads DFQATT; CDR2 reads SNEGSKA (reference sequence). The CDR3 spans 15 residues. The DNA for the CDR3 is TGCAGTGCTAGAGTAGGGACAGGGGGAATGAATGGGCAGTTCTTC. Its translation: CSARVGTGGMNGQFF.

This clonotype was seen a handful of times. This chain connects TRBV6-2 or TRBV6-3 to TRBJ2-7, with D maybe TRBD2 (7 bases). The germline V and J ends were trimmed by 2 bases and 3 bases, with 20 bases remaining between them. Germline values: CDR1 MNHEY, CDR2 SVGEGT. CDR3 size: 17 residues. The DNA of the CDR3 is TGTGCCAGCAGTTACGAGTTCGGAGCGGGACAAGTCTACGAGCAGTACTTC. Translating it yields CASSYEFGAGQVYEQYF.

This clonotype was picked up a small number of times. The rearrangement links TRBV4-1 to TRBJ2-1; D remains unclear. V gave up 1 base and J gave up 3 bases, with 13 bases separating them. From germline, CDR1 is MGHRA and CDR2 YSYEKL. The CDR3 length is 16 residues. CDR3 DNA sequence: TGCGCCAGCAGCCAAGCTGTACAAGAAAACTACAATGAGCAGTTCTTC. Protein sequence: CASSQAVQENYNEQFF.

V is TRBV7-2 and J is TRBJ2-5; D might be TRBD2 (5 bases). Germline values: CDR1 SGHTA, CDR2 FQGNSA. Trimming pared 5 bases from V and 13 bases from J, leaving 23 bases between. The CDR3 length is 14 residues. The CDR3 region has the DNA TGTGCCAGCAGCGTACGAGCGGATAGCTCCGAGTGGTACTTC. Its protein product is CASSVRADSSEWYF.

This clonotype was picked up a small number of times. This chain joins TRBV6-5 and TRBJ2-5; TRBD1 matches at 7 bases. The J call could be wrong; TRBJ2-7 is a better fit for the DNA end. Germline loops: CDR1 MNHEY, CDR2 SVGAGI. The CDR3 extends over 12 amino acids. The CDR3 sequence is CASSYRGLEQYF. The CDR3 bases are TGTGCCAGCAGTTACAGGGGGCTCGAGCAGTACTTC.

This clonotype has a count of ten or more. The gene calls are TRBV7-2 and TRBJ2-3; 10 bases are shared with TRBD2. V was pared by 2 bases and J by 1 base, with 12 bases of the junction left unmatched. The CDR3 is 19 amino acids. Looked up from germline, CDR1 is SGHTA and CDR2 is FQGNSA. The CDR3 sequence: CASSLSLPSGSHGTDTQYF. In DNA form, the CDR3 reads TGTGCCAGCAGCTTAAGTCTCCCTAGCGGGAGCCATGGCACAGATACGCAGTATTTT.

The table lists this clonotype with many counts. The CDR3 DNA reads as TGTGCCAGCAGCTTGGCGGGAGGGCTAGAGGAGACCCAGTACTTC. Amino acids: CASSLAGGLEETQYF. The chain couples TRBV5-4 to TRBJ2-5; 8 nucleotides agree with TRBD2. This CDR3 is built from 15 residues. Trimming removed 0 bases from V and 5 bases from J; junction bases left unmatched: 6. Germline assignment: CDR1 SGHNT and CDR2 YYREEE (reference sequence).

V gene TRBV29-1 combines with J gene TRBJ1-4; D gene uncertain. This CDR3 has 14 amino acids. The V end lost 8 bases, the J end lost 0 bases, and 13 bases lay between the germline ends. CDR1 is SQVTM, CDR2 ANQGSEA, per germline. In DNA form, the CDR3 reads TGCAGCACCGAGAGGAGACCAACTAATGAAAAACTGTTTTTT. Protein: CSTERRPTNEKLFF.

This clonotype turned up a few times. The genes are TRBV3-1 and TRBJ1-2; 7 nucleotides agree with TRBD1. J lost 3 bases, V lost 4 bases, and 5 bases had no gene match. Germline CDR1 is LGHDT and CDR2 is YNNKEL (reference sequence). This CDR3 comprises 14 residues. Written as DNA, the CDR3 is TGTGCCAGCAGCCGGACAGGAGCGGACTATGGCTACACCTTC. As protein: CASSRTGADYGYTF.

The sample holds a few counts of this clonotype. The chain employs TRBV29-1 and TRBJ2-7; 9 bases agree with TRBD1. Trimming removed 2 bases from V and 6 bases from J; junction bases left unmatched: 5. CDR1 is SQVTM and CDR2 is ANQGSEA in the germline V gene. The CDR3 has 13 amino acids. As DNA, the CDR3 is TGCAGCGTTGAAAAGGGACAGGGAGCCGAGCAGTACTTC. Translated, it gives CSVEKGQGAEQYF.

There are a few counts of this clonotype. The chain uses TRBV14 and TRBJ2-2; D not resolved. This CDR3 region has 15 residues. Germline-derived CDR1 and CDR2 are SGHDN and FVKESK. Trimming left V 2 bases short and J 4 bases short, with 11 bases between. The CDR3 loop reads CASSQSRDVTGELFF. Here the CDR3 DNA reads TGTGCCAGCAGCCAATCACGCGATGTCACCGGGGAGCTGTTTTTT.

This clonotype appeared a few times. This chain joins TRBV7-9 and TRBJ1-1, with 8 positions matching TRBD1. The CDR3 has 15 residues. Germline V gene lookup returns CDR1 SEHNR and CDR2 FQNEAQ (reference sequence). V was pared by 5 bases and J by 3 bases, with 8 bases of the junction left unmatched. CDR3 protein: CASSTRQGPDTEAFF. CDR3 bases: TGTGCCAGCAGCACCCGACAGGGGCCAGACACTGAAGCTTTCTTT.

This clonotype occurred a few times. The V gene is TRBV6-2 or TRBV6-3, the J gene TRBJ2-7, with D maybe TRBD1 (6 bases). Deletions cut 6 bases from V and 5 bases from J, with 14 bases between. The CDR3 contains 13 residues. From germline, CDR1 is MNHEY and CDR2 SVGEGT. This CDR3 is CASRPYRAHEQYF. The CDR3 DNA reads as TGTGCCAGCAGACCATACAGGGCCCACGAGCAGTACTTC.